This section outlines one TCR beta chain sequence together with its context. Its antigen is unknown. Both 60 Vbeta primers and 13 Jbeta primers went into the PCR. The protocol was immunoSEQ multiplex PCR, while the TCRdb copy is restricted to in-frame clones and leaves out a portion. Found here are some 200,000 clones, under 9.5% of them singletons; the top ten hold approximately 1.5%. The sample is drawn from a study of cytomegalovirus exposure and HLA in healthy donors. Study background: Earlier results showed approximately 120 million unique TCR beta sequences derived from approximately 170 million T cells. Among the roughly 400 genotyped donors, 70% to 85% were placed in the Caucasian-associated ancestry cluster.

CDR1 and CDR2 (germline): MNHEY, SMNVEV (reference sequence). The CDR3 is 16 residues long. Trimming removed 4 bases from V and 7 bases from J, with 19 bases in between. Study-level findings and limits: Presence/absence analyses treated sequencing depth as roughly uniform across donors. Only CMV serostatus was available as immune exposure information.

The chain recombines TRBV27 with TRBJ1-4, with D possibly TRBD1 on 6 matching bases. The sample was PBMCs. This receptor was identified in a woman aged 25 to 39 in good health and CMV-seropositive. In nucleotides, the CDR3 is TGTGCCAGCAGTTATACAGGGCGGGGGGCGAGTGAAAAACTGTTTTTT. It is translated as CASSYTGRGASEKLFF.